The rows below give T cell receptor beta chains drawn from one sample of a study of T cell responses to AZD1222 COVID-19 vaccine. Only in-frame clones appear in the TCRdb table, and some are missing; sequencing was by immunoSEQ multiplex PCR. The sample lists about 120,000 clones, 80% to 90% occurring once. Sequenced here: peripheral blood, sampled on day 0 of AZD1222 vaccination. The receptors were gathered from an adult in good health. CDR3s include the opening cysteine and the closing phenylalanine or tryptophan. D genes are given only for firm matches. Size is stated for part of the rows, as once, few or many counts, or as a class when the clone is expanded.

j_call	d_call	clone_size	v_call	cdr3_aa	cdr3_nt
TRBJ1-4	TRBD1	NA	TRBV19	CASSPPTGQGTTNEKLFF	TGTGCCAGTAGTCCCCCAACGGGACAGGGGACAACTAATGAAAAACTGTTTTTT
TRBJ2-7	NA	NA	TRBV11-3	CASSLALAHSYEQYF	TGTGCCAGCAGCTTGGCGCTAGCGCACTCCTACGAGCAGTACTTC
TRBJ2-2	NA	many	TRBV30	CAWSVRPGELFF	TGTGCCTGGAGTGTACGACCCGGGGAGCTGTTTTTT
TRBJ1-1	NA	NA	TRBV27	CASSLGETEAFF	TGTGCCAGCAGCCTCGGGGAAACTGAAGCTTTCTTT
TRBJ1-2	TRBD1	NA	TRBV27	CASSPGQGKGYTF	TGTGCCAGCAGCCCGGGACAGGGCAAAGGCTACACCTTC
TRBJ1-3	NA	NA	TRBV7-8	CASSPPGGVVFGNTIYF	TGTGCCAGCAGCCCCCCGGGAGGGGTGGTCTTTGGAAACACCATATATTTT
TRBJ1-1	NA	NA	TRBV29-1	CSVEEPGQEAFF	TGCAGCGTTGAAGAGCCCGGACAGGAAGCTTTCTTT
TRBJ2-1	NA	NA	TRBV24-1	CATSGQGRRNEQFF	TGTGCCACCTCAGGACAAGGCAGAAGGAATGAGCAGTTCTTC
TRBJ1-1	TRBD1	NA	TRBV9	CASSPSDRVFMNTEAFF	TGTGCCAGCAGCCCTAGCGACAGGGTTTTTATGAACACTGAAGCTTTCTTT
TRBJ1-5	TRBD1	NA	TRBV6-2/TRBV6-3	CASSYRDRATQPQHF	TGTGCCAGCAGTTACAGGGACAGGGCTACTCAGCCCCAGCATTTT
TRBJ2-7	NA	NA	TRBV30	CAWSSGFSYEQYF	TGTGCCTGGAGCAGTGGGTTCTCGTACGAGCAGTACTTC
TRBJ2-5	NA	NA	TRBV19	CAIIRSRRETQYF	TGTGCAATAATAAGGTCCAGGCGGGAGACCCAGTACTTC
TRBJ2-1	TRBD2	once	TRBV7-3	CASSSGGSSYNEQFF	TGTGCCAGCAGCTCTGGCGGGAGCTCCTACAATGAGCAGTTCTTC
TRBJ2-1	TRBD2	NA	TRBV4-2	CASSQEISGDHNEQFF	TGTGCCAGCAGCCAAGAGATTAGCGGGGACCACAATGAGCAGTTCTTC
TRBJ1-3	TRBD1	NA	TRBV30	CAYGTGFSGNTIYF	TGTGCCTATGGGACAGGGTTCTCTGGAAACACCATATATTTT
TRBJ2-7	NA	NA	TRBV10-1	CASSEGYEQYF	TGCGCCAGCAGTGAGGGCTACGAGCAGTACTTC
TRBJ2-7	TRBD2	once	TRBV5-1	CASSLLAGDVYEQYF	TGCGCCAGCAGCTTACTAGCGGGAGACGTCTACGAGCAGTACTTC